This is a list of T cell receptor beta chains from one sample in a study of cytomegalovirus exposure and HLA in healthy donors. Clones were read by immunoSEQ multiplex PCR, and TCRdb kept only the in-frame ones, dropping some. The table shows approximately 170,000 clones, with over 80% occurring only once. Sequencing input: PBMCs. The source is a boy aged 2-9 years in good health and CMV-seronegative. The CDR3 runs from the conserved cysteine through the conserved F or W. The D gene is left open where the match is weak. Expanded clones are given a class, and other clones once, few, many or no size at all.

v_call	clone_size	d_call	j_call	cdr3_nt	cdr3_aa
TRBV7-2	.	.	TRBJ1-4	TGTGCCAGCAGCTTAGAGGGCCCTGGGGCCGGGGAAAAACTGTTTTTT	CASSLEGPGAGEKLFF
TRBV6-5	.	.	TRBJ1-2	TGTGCCAGCAGTTACTCTTCACAGGACTATGGCTACACCTTC	CASSYSSQDYGYTF
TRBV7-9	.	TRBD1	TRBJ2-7	TGTGCCAGCAGCACACCCGGGACAGGGGTCTCCTACGAGCAGTACTTC	CASSTPGTGVSYEQYF
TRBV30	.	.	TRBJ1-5	TGTGCCTGGACCGAAGGGGAAGGTCAGCCCCAGCATTTT	CAWTEGEGQPQHF
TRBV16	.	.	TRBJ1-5	TGTGCCAGCAGCCAAAGGAGGCAGCCCGATCAGCCCCAGCATTTT	CASSQRRQPDQPQHF
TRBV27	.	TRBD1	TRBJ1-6	TGTGCCAGCAGTGGGGACAGACCCTCCTATAATTCACCCCTCCACTTT	CASSGDRPSYNSPLHF
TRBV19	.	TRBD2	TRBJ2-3	TGTGCCAGTAGTCCCAAGCCTAGACTAGCTCCCTCCGATACGCAGTATTTT	CASSPKPRLAPSDTQYF
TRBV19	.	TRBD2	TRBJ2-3	TGTGCCAGTAGAAGCGGGAGGACAACTAGCACAGATACGCAGTATTTT	CASRSGRTTSTDTQYF
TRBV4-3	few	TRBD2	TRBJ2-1	TGCGCCAGCAGCCAAGCTGCACTAGCGGGAGTCAATGAGCAGTTCTTC	CASSQAALAGVNEQFF
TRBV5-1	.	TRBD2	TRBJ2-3	TGCGCCAGCAGCTCTAGCGGGGGGGCCTTGGTGAATACGCAGTATTTT	CASSSSGGALVNTQYF
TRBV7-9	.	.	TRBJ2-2	TGTGCCAGCAGCCGCCTAGAGAGGAACACCGGGGAGCTGTTTTTT	CASSRLERNTGELFF
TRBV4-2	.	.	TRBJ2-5	TGTGCCAGCAGCCAAGGGTTGGAGCAGTACTTC	CASSQGLEQYF
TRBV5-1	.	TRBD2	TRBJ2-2	TGCGCCAGCAGCCGAGGACTAGCGGCCACCGGGGAGCTGTTTTTT	CASSRGLAATGELFF
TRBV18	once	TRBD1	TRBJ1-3	TGTGCCAGCTCACCACGGGGACAGAACTCTGGAAACACCATATATTTT	CASSPRGQNSGNTIYF
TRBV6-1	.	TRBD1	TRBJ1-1	TGTGCCAGCAGTGGACAGGGAACGAGGACTGAAGCTTTCTTT	CASSGQGTRTEAFF
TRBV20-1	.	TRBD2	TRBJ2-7	TGCAGTGCCCGATCGGGGGGCGAGCAGTACTTC	CSARSGGEQYF
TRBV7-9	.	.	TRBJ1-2	TGTGCCAGCAGCGATTCCACAGGGTTCAACTATGGCTACACCTTC	CASSDSTGFNYGYTF
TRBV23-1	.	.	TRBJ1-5	TGCGCCAGCAGTCAAGGGGGGATTTGGCTTCAGCCCCAGCATTTT	CASSQGGIWLQPQHF
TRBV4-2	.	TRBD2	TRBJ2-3	TGTGCCAGCAGCCAAGCTCTAGCGGGTTGGGAAGTGACGCAGTATTTT	CASSQALAGWEVTQYF
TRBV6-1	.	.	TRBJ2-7	TGTGCCAGCAGTGAGGGCAGAGACTACGAGCAGTACTTC	CASSEGRDYEQYF
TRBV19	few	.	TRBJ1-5	TGTGCCAGTAGTATAGTAGCAAGCTATAGCAATCAGCCCCAGCATTTT	CASSIVASYSNQPQHF
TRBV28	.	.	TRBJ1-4	TGTGCCAGCAGTTCGTTAGCTAATGAAAAACTGTTTTTT	CASSSLANEKLFF
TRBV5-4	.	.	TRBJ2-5	TGTGCCAGCAGCTTGAGTTGGGGGGGCGGGGAGACCCAGTACTTC	CASSLSWGGGETQYF
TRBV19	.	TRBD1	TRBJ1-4	TGTGCCAGTAGTATTATGGGGACAGGGGGGGCCACAACTAATGAAAAACTGTTTTTT	CASSIMGTGGATTNEKLFF
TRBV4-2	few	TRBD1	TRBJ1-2	TGTGCCAGCAGCGATACCGGGACAGGGAACTATGGCTACACCTTC	CASSDTGTGNYGYTF
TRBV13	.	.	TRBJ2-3	TGTGCCAGCAGCACCGGGGACACGTACACAGATACGCAGTATTTT	CASSTGDTYTDTQYF
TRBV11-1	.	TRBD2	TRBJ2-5	TGTGCCAGCAGCTTAAGCCCGGGACTAGCGGGAATCCAAGAGACCCAGTACTTC	CASSLSPGLAGIQETQYF